The 21 T cell receptor beta chains below come from one sample, sequenced in a study of blood T cells in healthy people across ages. With a J-beta primer mix and a sample-barcoded 5' primer, a second PCR ran about 7 to 12 cycles. TCRdb re-called the 5' RACE reads with MiXCR, one entry per CDR3 protein. The sample consists of hundreds of thousands of distinct CDR3 sequences, 29% of them appearing once. Sequenced input: blood. Source of these receptors: a woman aged 80 or over in good health.

This clonotype was observed many times. V and J are TRBV4-2 and TRBJ2-1, with 16 bases aligning to TRBD2. V lost 3 bases, J lost 2 bases, and 4 bases stayed unmatched. The CDR3 loop spans 18 amino acids. Germline V gene sequence: CDR1 LGHNA, CDR2 YNFKEQ. The DNA for the CDR3 is TGTGCCAGCAGCCAGGGGACTAGCGGGGGGGCAACCTACAATGAGCAGTTCTTC. Translated, it gives CASSQGTSGGATYNEQFF.

There are many counts of this clonotype. This chain joins TRBV6-2 or TRBV6-3 and TRBJ2-7; 7 positions agree with TRBD1. The CDR3 is 14 residues long. Germline lookup yields CDR1 MNHEY and CDR2 SVGEGT. The V and J ends lost 8 bases and 0 bases, in that order; junction bases with no gene match: 7. In nucleotides, the CDR3 is TGTGCCAGCGAGCCGGGGACAGTCTCCTACGAGCAGTACTTC. Amino acid sequence: CASEPGTVSYEQYF.

As regards this clonotype: Being one base from a much bigger clone, this may be a read error. This chain uses TRBV5-1 with TRBJ2-3; possibly TRBD1 for D (5 bases). Germline V gene data show CDR1 as SGHRS and CDR2 as YFSETQ. V was shortened by 6 bases and J by 1 base, with 15 bases between the two germline ends. The CDR3 consists of 15 residues. CDR3 DNA: TGCGCCAGCAAGGGGTCCGGGTCTGGCACAGATACGCAGTATTTT. It translates to CASKGSGSGTDTQYF.

The V call is TRBV5-1, the J call TRBJ2-6, with 11 bases matching TRBD1. Per germline, CDR1 SGHRS and CDR2 YFSETQ. The CDR3 has 17 amino acids. V was pared by 4 bases and J by 3 bases, with 6 bases of the junction left unmatched. CDR3 in DNA: TGCGCCAGCAGCCCCGGACAGGGGGCGGGTGGGGCCAACGTCCTGACTTTC. Translated: CASSPGQGAGGANVLTF.

This clonotype was found many times. The J gene is TRBJ2-3, the V gene TRBV11-2, with no clear D. Trimming took off 5 bases at V and 0 bases at J, with 12 bases between the two ends. Germline V lookup: CDR1 SGHAT, CDR2 FQNNGV. This CDR3 is built from 15 residues. The DNA for the CDR3 is TGTGCCAGCAGCCAGCCGAGTGGTAGCACAGATACGCAGTATTTT. This translates into CASSQPSGSTDTQYF. The whole variable domain, remainder taken from reference TRBV11-2 and TRBJ2-3, is EAGVAQSPRYKIIEKRQSVAFWCNPISGHATLYWYQQILGQGPKLLIQFQNNGVVDDSQLPKDRFSAERLKGVDSTLKIQPAKLEDSAVYLCASSQPSGSTDTQYFGPGTRLTVL.

This clonotype was seen more than once but under ten times. A junction end diverges from the germline sequence, so it may reflect a read error. This chain connects TRBV5-1 to TRBJ2-5; D is undetermined. The CDR3 runs to 15 residues. Germline lookup yields CDR1 SGHRS and CDR2 YFSETQ. The CDR3 is CASSLATPYQETQDF. CDR3 sequence (DNA): TGCGCCAGCAGCTTGGCCACACCATACCAAGAGACCCAGGACTTC.

A few counts support this clonotype. The chain employs TRBV3-1 and TRBJ2-5; 10 positions match TRBD2. This CDR3 region has 17 residues. V lost 1 base to trimming and J lost 5 bases; unmatched junction nucleotides: 10. Germline V gene sequence: CDR1 LGHDT, CDR2 YNNKEL (reference sequence). CDR3 region: CASSQVTSGVRRETQYF. Here the CDR3 DNA reads TGTGCCAGCAGCCAAGTTACTAGCGGGGTTCGAAGGGAGACCCAGTACTTC.

This clonotype was counted many times. This chain connects TRBV7-2 to TRBJ1-2; possible D gene TRBD1, 6 bases. CDR1 SGHTA and CDR2 FQGNSA come from the germline V gene. The CDR3 consists of 14 residues. V lost 3 bases and J 6 bases, leaving 14 bases between the germline ends. In DNA, the CDR3 is TGTGCCAGCAGCTTTAGACAGGCGATGAATGGCTACACCTTC. Translated: CASSFRQAMNGYTF.

This clonotype appeared a few times. The J gene is TRBJ2-1, the V gene TRBV27, with D maybe TRBD2 (5 bases). The CDR3 is made up of 14 amino acids. In germline, CDR1 is MNHEY, CDR2 SMNVEV (reference sequence). V lost 6 bases to trimming and J lost 10 bases, with 19 bases between them. The CDR3 sequence: CASSGRSSLVEQFF. CDR3 DNA sequence: TGTGCCAGCAGCGGACGGTCTAGCCTTGTCGAGCAGTTCTTC.

This chain links TRBV5-6 with TRBJ1-2, with 9 bases fitting TRBD1. The trim removed 0 bases at V and 7 bases at J, leaving 7 bases unmatched. The CDR3 runs 15 residues. CDR1 and CDR2 from the germline V gene are SGHDT and YYEEEE. The CDR3 bases are TGTGCCAGCAGCTTGGCCGGACAGGGGTGGGGTGGCTACACCTTC. This translates into CASSLAGQGWGGYTF.

At least ten counts were recorded for this clonotype. The chain is built from TRBV12-3 or TRBV12-4 and TRBJ1-2, with D possibly matching TRBD1 (6 bases). The V gene lost 4 bases and the J gene lost 6 bases, with 6 bases spanning the gap. CDR3 length: 11 amino acids. CDR3: CASSYRDGYTF. For the CDR3, the DNA is TGTGCCAGCAGTTACAGGGATGGCTACACCTTC.

This clonotype was seen ten or more times. The chain combines TRBV4-2 with TRBJ2-3, with D possibly being TRBD1 or TRBD2 (6 bases each). CDR1 and CDR2 from the germline V gene are LGHNA and YNFKEQ. The CDR3 consists of 19 residues. Trimming took 3 bases from V and 2 from J, leaving 24 bases between them. CDR3 bases: TGTGCCAGCAGCCAGGCCCCGGGGGCGGGCTCCTCTAACACAGATACGCAGTATTTT. As protein: CASSQAPGAGSSNTDTQYF.

Regarding this clonotype: A much bigger clone sits one base away, suggesting this may be a read error. This CDR3 is CASTRWASGGAFRYF. CDR3 sequence (DNA): TGTGCCAGCACCCGGTGGGCTAGCGGGGGGGCCTTCCGGTACTTC. The chain has TRBV7-2 and TRBJ2-5; 12 bases align to TRBD2. CDR3 size: 15 residues. V lost 7 bases and J lost 13; bases outside the gene matches: 16. Germline assignment: CDR1 SGHTA and CDR2 FQGNSA.

The chain has TRBV18 and TRBJ1-1, with D maybe TRBD1 (5 bases). V was clipped by 6 bases and J by 3 bases, with 11 bases between them. CDR3 length: 13 residues. Looked up from germline, CDR1 is KGHSH and CDR2 is LQKENI. CDR3 loop: CASSGTADTEAFF. Written as DNA, the CDR3 is TGTGCCAGCTCGGGGACCGCGGACACTGAAGCTTTCTTT. Looking up the rest from reference TRBV18 and TRBJ1-1 gives the full variable domain: NAGVMQNPRHLVRRRGQEARLRCSPMKGHSHVYWYRQLPEEGLKFMVYLQKENIIDESGMPKERFSAEFPKEGPSILRIQQVVRGDSAAYFCASSGTADTEAFFGQGTRLTVV.

Many counts were recorded for this clonotype. The genes are TRBV4-2 and TRBJ2-1, with TRBD2 as a possible D gene (5 bases). This CDR3 has 13 residues. Germline lookup yields CDR1 LGHNA and CDR2 YNFKEQ. With 1 base removed from V and 15 bases from J, the gap between germline ends came to 16 bases. CDR3 in amino acids: CASSQGRGIVPFF. The CDR3 DNA follows: TGTGCCAGCAGCCAAGGCCGGGGAATAGTTCCGTTCTTC.

The chain links TRBV15 to TRBJ1-1; D is uncertain. Germline V gene lookup returns CDR1 LNHNV and CDR2 YYDKDF (reference sequence). CDR3 size: 14 residues. Trimming left V 5 bases short and J 0 bases short, with 10 bases between. In DNA form, the CDR3 reads TGTGCCACCAGCTCCACCCCCCTGAACACTGAAGCTTTCTTT. It codes for CATSSTPLNTEAFF.

This clonotype was detected ten times or more. DNA for the CDR3: TGTGCCAGCAGTGAATCTAGGGGACAGGGTGGGAAAGAGACCCAGTACTTC. It codes for CASSESRGQGGKETQYF. This chain uses TRBV25-1 with TRBJ2-5, with 9 bases lining up with TRBD1. The V gene's germline CDR1 is MGHDK and CDR2 SYGVNS. J lost 3 bases, V lost 1 base, and 9 bases had no gene match. The CDR3 extends over 17 amino acids.

V is TRBV12-3 or TRBV12-4 and J is TRBJ2-5; D tentatively reads TRBD1 or TRBD2 (5 bases each). Trimming removed 10 bases at V and 1 base at J, with 13 bases between. This CDR3 is 13 amino acids long. In DNA form, the CDR3 reads TGTGCCACGGGGCGGCGATCCCAAGAGACCCAGTACTTC. Its protein product is CATGRRSQETQYF.

The rearrangement uses TRBV19 and TRBJ1-5; 9 bases map to TRBD1. V shed 4 bases and J 1 base; nucleotides not matched to a gene: 2. CDR3 length equals 15 residues. Germline V CDR1 and CDR2: LNHDA, SQIVND (reference sequence). The CDR3 loop is CASSKQGASNQPQHF. The DNA for the CDR3 is TGTGCCAGTAGTAAACAGGGGGCCAGCAATCAGCCCCAGCATTTT.

The J gene is TRBJ1-1, the V gene TRBV5-5; unclear D gene. CDR1 SGHKS and CDR2 YYEKEE come from the germline V gene (reference sequence). Trimming shortened V by 2 bases and J by 1 base, and 12 bases separated the two germline ends. The CDR3 extends over 15 amino acids. The CDR3 here is CASSLSWSTNTEAFF. CDR3 nucleotides: TGTGCCAGCAGCTTATCTTGGAGTACGAACACTGAAGCTTTCTTT.

The rearrangement joins TRBV13 to TRBJ2-4; tentatively, D is TRBD1 (5 bases). CDR3 length equals 15 residues. Germline CDR1 and CDR2: PRHDT and FYEKMQ (reference sequence). V lost 1 base and J lost 3, with 10 bases in between. CDR3 bases: TGTGCCAGCAGCTTAGCCAGGGTAGGCAAAAACATTCAGTACTTC. Amino acid sequence: CASSLARVGKNIQYF.